This T cell receptor beta chain is from a study of regulatory T cells in long-lasting Graves disease. Arm-PCR of CDR3 regions with iRepertoire HTBI primers generated TCR beta libraries. MiXCR was run by TCRdb on the multiplex PCR reads, yielding one entry per CDR3 protein. This sample has 700,000 or so distinct CDR3 sequences; 30% occur once, and the top ten carry 40% to 50%. Concerning this clonotype itself: Antigen: not known.

The germline V gene has CDR1 ENHRY and CDR2 SYGVKD. The length of the CDR3 is 11 residues. Trimming removed 8 bases at V and 2 bases at J, with 7 bases between. Notes on the study in general: Compared with new cases, persistent Graves' patients showed reduced TCR diversity. Segments TRBV28, TRBJ1-2 and TRBJ2-5 showed preferential usage in persistent disease.

Time point here: persistent/refractory GD, antithyroid drugs over 5 years with positive TRAb. Generation of the TCR library employed RNA extracted from PBMCs. Sample: peripheral blood mononuclear cells (PBMCs), taken when the disease was refractory, from a patient treated with antithyroid drugs. The TCR sequence derives from a female donor with Graves disease. The chain joins TRBV10-3 to TRBJ2-7; D ambiguous. The CDR3 DNA reads as TGTGCCATCTCTGGAACCTACGAGCAGTACTTC. Protein sequence: CAISGTYEQYF.